This TCR beta chain was sequenced for a study of untreated major depressive disorder. Overall study results and limits: CD4+ T cells from depressed patients used TRBV05-01 (Vbeta 5.1) more often than controls.

Participants were all of European descent. V lost 4 bases, J lost 7 bases, and 10 bases stayed unmatched. In germline, CDR1 is MNHNS, CDR2 SASEGT. The CDR3 sequence is 15 residues long. Profiling relied on immunoSEQ multiplex PCR, and the TCRdb table lists in-frame clones only, not all of them. The sample has about 19,000 clones, more than 85% seen once; the top ten hold roughly 0.6%. Points on this clone: Its antigen remains unknown.

The chain combines TRBV6-1 with TRBJ1-2; TRBD1 matches 9 bases. Sample: CD4+ T cells from PBMCs. The receptor was isolated from a woman aged 40 to 50 with major depressive disorder. CDR3 in DNA: TGTGCCAGCAGTGTTCCCGGGACAGGGTCTAGTGGCTACACCTTC. Amino acids: CASSVPGTGSSGYTF.